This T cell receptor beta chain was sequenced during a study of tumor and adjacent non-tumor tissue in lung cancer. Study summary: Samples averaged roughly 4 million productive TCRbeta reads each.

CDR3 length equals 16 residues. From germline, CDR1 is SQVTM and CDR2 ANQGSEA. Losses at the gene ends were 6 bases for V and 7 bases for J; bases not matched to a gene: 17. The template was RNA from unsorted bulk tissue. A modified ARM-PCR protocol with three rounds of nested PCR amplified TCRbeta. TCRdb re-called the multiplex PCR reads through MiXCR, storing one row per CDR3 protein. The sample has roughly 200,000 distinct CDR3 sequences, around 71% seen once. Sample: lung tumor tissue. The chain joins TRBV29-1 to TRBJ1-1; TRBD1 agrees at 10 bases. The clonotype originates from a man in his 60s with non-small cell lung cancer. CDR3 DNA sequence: TGCAGCGTCGGCCACCGGGACAGGGGTTTCGATAATGAAGCTTTCTTT. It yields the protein CSVGHRDRGFDNEAFF. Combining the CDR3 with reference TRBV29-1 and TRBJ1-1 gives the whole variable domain SAVISQKPSRDICQRGTSLTIQCQVDSQVTMMFWYRQQPGQSLTLIATANQGSEATYESGFVIDKFPISRPNLTFSTLTVSNMSPEDSSIYLCSVGHRDRGFDNEAFFGQGTRLTVV.